The present TCR beta chain was sequenced within a study of Graves' ophthalmopathy and Graves' hyperthyroidism. Turning to the study itself: The authors collected peripheral blood at initial diagnosis, before any treatment.

Hyperthyroidism qualified as stable when ophthalmopathy did not develop within 18 months of follow-up. RNA transcripts served as template for amplifying TCR beta CDR3 sequences. RT-PCR in the first round used HTBI primers; a second-round multiplex PCR followed. TCRdb processed the multiplex PCR reads anew with MiXCR; each CDR3 protein has one entry. The repertoire holds under 800,000 distinct CDR3 sequences, with 22% as singletons. Per the germline V gene, CDR1 is SGHRS and CDR2 is YFSETQ. CDR3 length: 17 residues. V shed 1 base and J shed 4 bases, with 20 bases lying between them. The specimen sequenced was peripheral blood. This receptor was identified in a young woman with stable Graves' hyperthyroidism. Some clones in this sample may be carry-over from other donors' samples. This chain joins TRBV5-1 and TRBJ1-1; no clear D gene. CDR3 bases: TGCGCCAGCAGCTTGAAACCCCCCGGGGAGTGGGGCACTGAAGCTTTCTTT. It encodes CASSLKPPGEWGTEAFF.